The 25 T cell receptor beta chains below all came from one sample that was sequenced in a study of T cell responses to AZD1222 COVID-19 vaccine. TCRdb's copy holds only in-frame clones and misses some; the assay was immunoSEQ multiplex PCR. The sample records 150,000 to 250,000 clones, 90% to 95% being singletons. The sequences come from peripheral blood, collected 28 days after the second AZD1222 dose. The receptors were sampled from an adult who received the AZD1222 COVID-19 vaccine.

This clone is a singleton in its sample. The chain links TRBV7-2 to TRBJ2-4; D unresolved. Germline CDR1 reads SGHTA; CDR2 reads FQGNSA. Trimming removed 4 bases from V and 0 bases from J, with 13 bases in between. The CDR3 has 16 amino acids. CDR3 nucleotides: TGTGCCAGCAGCTCCAGACTGGGGTTAGCCAAAAACATTCAGTACTTC. Translation gives CASSSRLGLAKNIQYF.

The chain is built from TRBV4-2 and TRBJ2-1; 9 bases map to TRBD2. CDR1 is LGHNA and CDR2 is YNFKEQ in the germline V gene. V dropped 5 bases and J dropped 7; count of bases not matched to a gene: 15. The CDR3 length is 17 residues. As DNA, the CDR3 is TGTGCCAGCAGCTCACCCTATCTAGCGGGATTCACAAATGAGCAGTTCTTC. It yields the protein CASSSPYLAGFTNEQFF.

V and J are TRBV13 and TRBJ2-4; 10 nucleotides match TRBD2. The CDR3 is made up of 15 amino acids. Germline V gives CDR1 PRHDT, CDR2 FYEKMQ (reference sequence). The V segment lost 7 bases and the J segment 2 bases; nucleotides outside the gene matches: 5. CDR3 DNA sequence: TGTGCCAGCAACCTAGCGGGAGAAACCAAAAACATTCAGTACTTC. Its translation: CASNLAGETKNIQYF.

The V call is TRBV6-5, the J call TRBJ2-2, with D possibly TRBD1 on 5 matching bases. This CDR3 has 15 amino acids. V was clipped by 6 bases and J by 0 bases, with 11 bases between them. Germline V gene lookup returns CDR1 MNHEY and CDR2 SVGAGI. The CDR3 sequence: CASSPDRPNTGELFF. The DNA for the CDR3 is TGTGCCAGCAGCCCCGACAGACCGAACACCGGGGAGCTGTTTTTT.

The chain carries TRBV5-1 and TRBJ1-4, with TRBD1 matching 11 bases. Germline CDR1 reads SGHRS; CDR2 reads YFSETQ. After removal of 4 bases from V and 2 bases from J, the junction contained 7 bases not matched to a gene. CDR3 size: 17 residues. CDR3 amino acids: CASSPGQGASTNEKLFF. The CDR3 bases are TGCGCCAGCAGCCCCGGACAGGGGGCGTCGACTAATGAAAAACTGTTTTTT.

The gene calls are TRBV7-9 and TRBJ2-7; D tentatively fits TRBD1 or TRBD2 (5 bases each). V was clipped by 6 bases and J by 2 bases, with 11 bases between them. Germline CDR1 SEHNR, CDR2 FQNEAQ (reference sequence). This CDR3 has 13 residues. This CDR3 reads CASSRDGTYEQYF. The CDR3, as DNA: TGTGCCAGCAGTCGGGACGGAACCTACGAGCAGTACTTC.

This chain uses TRBV11-2 with TRBJ2-7; 10 nucleotides match TRBD2. Unmatched junction bases numbered 6, after V lost 0 bases and J lost 4 bases. This CDR3 contains 16 residues. Germline assignment: CDR1 SGHAT and CDR2 FQNNGV. The CDR3 sequence: CASSLDRASGRYEQYF. The CDR3 DNA reads as TGTGCCAGCAGCTTAGATAGGGCTAGCGGGAGATACGAGCAGTACTTC.

As regards this clone: Other nucleotide sequences in the sample specify the same CDR3. The chain has TRBV27 and TRBJ2-5; possibly TRBD1 or TRBD2 for D (5 bases each). The CDR3 loop spans 15 amino acids. The germline gives CDR1 MNHEY, CDR2 SMNVEV (reference sequence). Trimming shortened V by 5 bases and J by 5 bases, and 18 bases separated the two germline ends. The CDR3 DNA sequence: TGTGCCAGCAGTCCCCAGGGATCGGGGCTGGAGACCCAGTACTTC. Protein sequence: CASSPQGSGLETQYF.

The chain couples TRBV11-3 to TRBJ2-1, with TRBD2 matching 7 bases. The CDR3 length is 17 residues. The J segment lost 0 bases and the V segment lost 2 bases, leaving 7 bases of the junction unmatched. Germline V CDR1 and CDR2: SGHNT, YENEEA. CDR3 amino acids: CASSLFGGGGSYNEQFF. The CDR3 DNA follows: TGTGCCAGCAGCTTATTCGGCGGGGGAGGCTCCTACAATGAGCAGTTCTTC.

The chain recombines TRBV11-2 with TRBJ2-4, with D perhaps assigned TRBD1 or TRBD2 (5 bases each). The germline V gene encodes CDR1 SGHAT and CDR2 FQNNGV. V lost 5 bases to trimming and J lost 7 bases, with 15 bases between them. There are 14 residues in the CDR3. The CDR3 here is CASSIRGLRNIQYF. The CDR3 coding sequence is TGTGCCAGCAGCATACGGGGCTTACGGAACATTCAGTACTTC.

The rearrangement uses TRBV2 and TRBJ1-2, with TRBD1 identical over 8 bases. The germline V gene encodes CDR1 SNHLY and CDR2 FYNNEI. This CDR3 is built from 14 residues. V gave up 4 bases and J gave up 4 bases; unmatched junction bases: 5. DNA of the CDR3: TGTGCCAGCAGTGTCCAGGGGGCCGGCTATGGCTACACCTTC. Protein sequence: CASSVQGAGYGYTF.

The J gene is TRBJ2-1, the V gene TRBV6-5; TRBD2 matches 7 bases. The CDR3 is made up of 14 amino acids. Germline CDR1 reads MNHEY; CDR2 reads SVGAGI. The V and J ends lost 0 bases and 8 bases, in that order; junction bases with no gene match: 4. The DNA of the CDR3 is TGTGCCAGCAGTTACTCGGGAGGGCCTTATGAGCAGTTCTTC. Translating gives CASSYSGGPYEQFF.

The CDR3 is CASSLGFSGTYEQYF. CDR3 nucleotide sequence: TGTGCCAGCAGCTTAGGTTTTAGCGGGACTTACGAGCAGTACTTC. V and J are TRBV7-2 and TRBJ2-7, with 8 bases lining up with TRBD2. Germline V CDR1 and CDR2: SGHTA, FQGNSA. V lost 1 base and J lost 4; bases outside the gene matches: 6. CDR3 length: 15 amino acids. Full variable domain (rest looked up from reference TRBV7-2 and TRBJ2-7): GAGVSQSPSNKVTEKGKDVELRCDPISGHTALYWYRQSLGQGLEFLIYFQGNSAPDKSGLPSDRFSAERTGGSVSTLTIQRTQQEDSAVYLCASSLGFSGTYEQYFGPGTRLTVT.

This chain uses TRBV12-5 with TRBJ1-2; D is uncertain. V was clipped by 5 bases and J by 1 base, with 14 bases between them. Germline V gene sequence: CDR1 LGHNT, CDR2 FRNRAP. CDR3 length: 15 residues. This CDR3 reads CASGPLFAFNYGYTF. DNA for the CDR3: TGTGCTAGTGGTCCCCTGTTCGCTTTTAACTATGGCTACACCTTC.

V usage is TRBV6-1 and J usage is TRBJ1-6; D unclear. The V gene's germline CDR1 is MNHNS and CDR2 SASEGT. The ends were cut back, 1 base at V and 9 bases at J, with 7 bases in the middle. The CDR3 totals 13 residues. DNA of the CDR3: TGTGCCAGCAGTGAAGGGGAGGGTTCACCCCTCCACTTT. It is translated as CASSEGEGSPLHF.

V is TRBV3-1 (or the pseudogene TRBV3-2) and J is TRBJ2-5; 10 positions match TRBD1. CDR1 and CDR2 (germline): LGHDT, YNNKEL (reference sequence). CDR3 length equals 14 residues. Germline trimming cut 2 bases from V and 4 bases from J; bases unmatched to any gene: 1. Here the CDR3 DNA reads TGTGCCAGCAGCCAACGGACAGGGGGAGAGACCCAGTACTTC. Protein sequence: CASSQRTGGETQYF.

The rearrangement joins TRBV10-1 to TRBJ2-7; D is uncertain. The germline V gene has CDR1 WNHNN and CDR2 SYGVQD (reference sequence). The CDR3 length is 13 residues. V lost 9 bases and J 0 bases, leaving 12 bases between the germline ends. The CDR3 spells CARAPSGSYEQYF. CDR3 DNA: TGCGCCAGGGCGCCCTCAGGCTCCTACGAGCAGTACTTC.

The chain is built from TRBV2 and TRBJ1-1; maybe TRBD1 (5 bases). Trimming pared 7 bases from V and 11 bases from J, leaving 17 bases between. Per germline, CDR1 SNHLY and CDR2 FYNNEI. The CDR3 contains 12 residues. The CDR3 region is CASKDSLFLAFF. The CDR3 nucleotides are TGTGCCAGCAAAGACAGCCTCTTCTTGGCTTTCTTT.

V usage is TRBV28 and J usage is TRBJ2-1, with D perhaps matching TRBD2 (6 bases). V lost 9 bases, J lost 5 bases, and 8 bases lay in between. The CDR3 is 11 amino acids. Germline CDR1 is MDHEN and CDR2 is SYDVKM. The CDR3 loop reads CASGTHNEQFF. The CDR3 DNA is TGTGCCAGTGGGACTCACAATGAGCAGTTCTTC.

The rearrangement links TRBV27 to TRBJ1-1, with a possible D match to TRBD1 (5 bases). Looked up from germline, CDR1 is MNHEY and CDR2 is SMNVEV (reference sequence). The length of the CDR3 is 15 residues. V lost 2 bases to trimming and J lost 2 bases, with 12 bases between them. The chain's CDR3 is CASSLVGTLNTEAFF. CDR3 in DNA: TGTGCCAGCAGTTTAGTCGGGACGTTAAACACTGAAGCTTTCTTT.

This clone was found a few times. The J gene is TRBJ2-6, the V gene TRBV3-1 (or the pseudogene TRBV3-2); 7 bases fit TRBD1. In germline, CDR1 is LGHDT, CDR2 YNNKEL (reference sequence). The CDR3 contains 17 residues. Unmatched junction bases numbered 6, after V lost 3 bases and J lost 1 base. CDR3 amino acids: CASSQTGFRSGANVLTF. Written as DNA, the CDR3 is TGTGCCAGCAGCCAGACAGGGTTTAGGTCTGGGGCCAACGTCCTGACTTTC.

V usage is TRBV27 and J usage is TRBJ2-1, with TRBD2 matching over 12 bases. V lost 0 bases, J lost 3 bases, and 3 bases stayed unmatched. CDR3 size: 17 residues. Looked up from germline, CDR1 is MNHEY and CDR2 is SMNVEV (reference sequence). The CDR3 DNA reads as TGTGCCAGCAGTTTATCCCGACTAGCGGGAGTCTACAATGAGCAGTTCTTC. This gives the protein CASSLSRLAGVYNEQFF.

The chain links TRBV10-1 to TRBJ2-3, with a tentative D call TRBD2 (6 bases). Germline CDR1 is WNHNN and CDR2 is SYGVQD (reference sequence). The V and J ends lost 10 bases and 2 bases respectively, with 16 bases between them. The CDR3 is 14 amino acids. For the CDR3, the DNA is TGCGCCACCAGGCCGGGACTCAACACAGATACGCAGTATTTT. Translated, it gives CATRPGLNTDTQYF.

This clone has just one count. CDR3: CASSVGAGGEPQHF. In nucleotides, the CDR3 is TGTGCCAGCAGCGTAGGGGCAGGGGGCGAGCCCCAGCATTTT. The J gene is TRBJ1-5, the V gene TRBV9, with 8 bases aligning to TRBD1. J was trimmed by 8 bases and V by 0 bases; bases with no gene match: 4. CDR3 length: 14 amino acids. Germline V lookup: CDR1 SGDLS, CDR2 YYNGEE.

The rearrangement joins TRBV24-1 to TRBJ1-1, with TRBD1 matching 9 bases. Germline V CDR1 and CDR2: KGHDR, SFDVKD. CDR3 length: 14 residues. J gave up 6 bases and V 4 bases, and 5 bases lay outside the gene matches. DNA of the CDR3: TGTGCCACCAGTGAGAACCGGGACAGGGCTGAAGCTTTCTTT. It codes for CATSENRDRAEAFF.